This TCR beta chain came from a study of blood T cells in healthy people across ages. In the case of this clonotype: Its antigen is unidentified.

Samples each had at least 5 micrograms of total RNA extracted. The CDR3 is 13 amino acids. The V end was cut by 3 bases, the J end by 7 bases, with 10 bases between. The germline V gene has CDR1 MNHEY and CDR2 SVGAGI. Whole-study findings and limits: From one million sequenced T cells, diversity estimates were lower bounds. Roughly linearly, TCR beta diversity per million T cells fell as age increased. Naive and antigen-experienced cells were not separated, limiting conclusive comparison.

PCR was performed a second time for roughly 6 to 12 cycles using a sample-barcoded 5' primer and a J-beta primer mix. TCRdb re-analysed the 5' RACE reads in MiXCR, keeping a single row per CDR3 protein. The profile shows around 1,600,000 distinct CDR3 sequences, roughly 43% of them singletons. This receptor was identified in a woman younger than 35 in good health. This chain connects TRBV6-5 to TRBJ2-1; D remains ambiguous. The source material was blood. The CDR3 DNA follows: TGTGCCAGCAGTTATTCCCTCGGGAATGAGCAGTTCTTC. This gives the protein CASSYSLGNEQFF.